This is a list of T cell receptor beta chains from one sample in a study of T cell responses to AZD1222 COVID-19 vaccine. Sequencing used immunoSEQ multiplex PCR; TCRdb keeps in-frame clones, though not all of them. The table includes 190,000 or so clones, approximately 94% detected once. Here the sequenced sample was peripheral blood, taken 28 days after the second AZD1222 dose. These receptors were collected from an adult who received the AZD1222 COVID-19 vaccine. Both conserved end residues are part of each CDR3. The D gene is left open where the match is weak. A row's size may be missing; if present it is once, few, many or a size class.

D	V	J	size	length	DNA	CDR3
NA	TRBV9	TRBJ1-3	once	15	TGTGCCAGCAGCGTTCAGGGCAGCTCTGGAAACACCATATATTTT	CASSVQGSSGNTIYF
NA	TRBV28	TRBJ1-5	NA	16	TGTGCCAGCAGTGTAAGGGGGTGGCAATCCAATCAGCCCCAGCATTTT	CASSVRGWQSNQPQHF
TRBD1	TRBV2	TRBJ1-5	once	14	TGTGCCAGCACCCGGGACAGGGGCAATCAGCCCCAGCATTTT	CASTRDRGNQPQHF
NA	TRBV7-9	TRBJ1-3	NA	12	TGTGCCAGCAGCTTAGCCAGAAACACCATATATTTT	CASSLARNTIYF
TRBD2	TRBV6-5	TRBJ2-7	NA	14	TGTGCCGCTACGCGGGGGGGAGGTACGTACGAGCAGTACTTC	CAATRGGGTYEQYF
TRBD2	TRBV15	TRBJ2-3	NA	19	TGTGCCACCAGCAGAGGCAGCGGGGCCAGCGGGGGGTTCACAGATACGCAGTATTTT	CATSRGSGASGGFTDTQYF
NA	TRBV27	TRBJ1-5	NA	19	TGTGCCAGCAGCCGAAACCGGGACCATCTCATTCATAGCAATCAGCCCCAGCATTTT	CASSRNRDHLIHSNQPQHF
NA	TRBV9	TRBJ2-1	NA	11	TGTGCCAGCAGCGTATCCCGGGAGCAGTTCTTC	CASSVSREQFF
NA	TRBV7-9	TRBJ2-6	NA	15	TGTGCCAGCAGCTTAGAATCCTTTCGGGCCAACGTCCTGACTTTC	CASSLESFRANVLTF
TRBD1	TRBV5-4	TRBJ1-4	NA	16	TGTGCCAGCAGCTTACAGGGGGCTTCGACTAATGAAAAACTGTTTTTT	CASSLQGASTNEKLFF
TRBD1	TRBV5-1	TRBJ2-1	once	14	TGCGCCAGCAGCGACGGGACAGTCTACAATGAGCAGTTCTTC	CASSDGTVYNEQFF
NA	TRBV2	TRBJ1-2	NA	10	TGTGCCAGCAGATCGAGGGGCTACACCTTC	CASRSRGYTF
NA	TRBV6-4	TRBJ1-2	NA	14	TGTGCCAGCAGTCCCCGGGACGGAAACTATGGCTACACCTTC	CASSPRDGNYGYTF
TRBD1	TRBV13	TRBJ1-2	NA	14	TGTGCCAGCAGCTGGGGGACAGGAGTTTATGGCTACACCTTC	CASSWGTGVYGYTF
NA	TRBV27	TRBJ1-3	NA	15	TGTGCCAGCAGCGACACATGGGGCTCTGGAAACACCATATATTTT	CASSDTWGSGNTIYF
TRBD2	TRBV10-1	TRBJ2-3	NA	13	TGCGCCAGCAGTACTAGCGGGGGTGATACGCAGTATTTT	CASSTSGGDTQYF
NA	TRBV12-3/TRBV12-4	TRBJ1-6	NA	13	TGTGCCAGCCGCTGGGCCGGTGGTTCACCCCTCCACTTT	CASRWAGGSPLHF
NA	TRBV4-3	TRBJ1-1	once	16	TGCGCCAGCAGCCAAGATGAGGCACACTTCAACACTGAAGCTTTCTTT	CASSQDEAHFNTEAFF
TRBD1	TRBV9	TRBJ2-5	NA	15	TGTGCCAGCAGCGCCGGGACAGGGAAGGGAGAGACCCAGTACTTC	CASSAGTGKGETQYF
NA	TRBV5-1	TRBJ1-4	NA	18	TGCGCCAGCAGCTTGACACCATGGCAGGGATCGAGTAATGAAAAACTGTTTTTT	CASSLTPWQGSSNEKLFF
NA	TRBV18	TRBJ2-2	once	12	TGTGCCAGCTCACCCCCACCCGGGGAGCTGTTTTTT	CASSPPPGELFF
NA	TRBV6-6	TRBJ1-5	NA	16	TGTGCCAGCACCCGATATGGGGGGAATAGCAATCAGCCCCAGCATTTT	CASTRYGGNSNQPQHF
TRBD1	TRBV7-3	TRBJ1-1	NA	15	TGTGCCAGCAGCCCCCAGGGGGGCCTAGGCACTGAAGCTTTCTTT	CASSPQGGLGTEAFF
TRBD1	TRBV9	TRBJ1-2	NA	16	TGTGCCAGCAGCGTAGCCCAAGGGGGACAGGGGTCTGGCTACACCTTC	CASSVAQGGQGSGYTF